Sequencing of this TCR beta chain was carried out in a study of T cell responses to AZD1222 COVID-19 vaccine. Study observations and caveats: Only six individuals given AZD1222 were seropositive at baseline.

In regard to this clone: As yet, its antigen is unknown.

From germline, CDR1 is MDHEN and CDR2 SYDVKM. Losses at the gene ends were 6 bases for V and 7 bases for J; bases not matched to a gene: 12. The CDR3 spans 16 residues. TCRdb keeps only in-frame clones here, not all; method: immunoSEQ multiplex PCR. Seen here are about 130,000 clones, just over 85% observed once, and the top ten hold about 7.9%. The source was peripheral blood, collected on day 0 of AZD1222 vaccination. The TCR was taken from an adult in good health. The chain has TRBV28 and TRBJ1-4; 9 positions match TRBD1. This CDR3 reads CASSSPTGGGSEKLFF. The DNA for the CDR3 is TGTGCCAGCAGCTCCCCGACAGGGGGGGGGAGTGAAAAACTGTTTTTT.